The next 4 T cell receptor beta chains were all read from a single sample in a study of T cells in Graves' hyperthyroidism and ophthalmopathy. Amplification targeted TCR beta CDR3 regions from RNA transcripts. The TCR CDR3 first-round RT-PCR relied on the HTBI primer set. TCRdb ran MiXCR on the multiplex PCR reads and lists one entry per CDR3 protein. The data contain approximately 400,000 distinct CDR3 sequences, approximately 12% of them seen just once; the ten biggest clones take up about a fifth. Sequenced material: blood. The receptors originated from a man aged 25-45 years with Graves' hyperthyroidism that later progressed to Graves' ophthalmopathy.

The chain couples TRBV20-1 to TRBJ2-7; no reliable D call. V dropped 1 base and J dropped 5 bases, with 9 bases sitting between them. CDR1 is DFQATT and CDR2 is SNEGSKA in the germline V gene (reference sequence). The CDR3 sequence is 12 residues long. The DNA of the CDR3 is TGCAGTGCTAGAGGACCTGACCACGAGCAGTACTTC. Its protein product is CSARGPDHEQYF.

This clonotype was detected a few times. The chain employs TRBV19 and TRBJ2-4; 11 nucleotides agree with TRBD2. The CDR3 sequence is 19 residues long. The germline V gene encodes CDR1 LNHDA and CDR2 SQIVND (reference sequence). The junction had 7 bases not matched to a gene; V was cut back by 0 bases and J by 0 bases. In DNA, the CDR3 is TGTGCCAGTAGTATAGATAGCGGGGGGGCAATCTTAGCCAAAAACATTCAGTACTTC. Translation: CASSIDSGGAILAKNIQYF.

The chain recombines TRBV10-2 with TRBJ2-7; TRBD1 matches at 12 bases. The CDR3 loop spans 14 amino acids. Germline V gene lookup returns CDR1 WSHSY and CDR2 SAAADI. With 3 bases clipped from V and 9 bases from J, the junction kept 6 bases outside the gene matches. The CDR3 coding sequence is TGCGCCAGCAGTGAAACCGGGACAGGGGGCGGGCAGTACTTC. This codes for CASSETGTGGGQYF.

This chain links TRBV20-1 with TRBJ1-6, with D possibly matching TRBD1 (6 bases). Trimming removed 0 bases at V and 9 bases at J, with 18 bases between. The CDR3 is 16 residues long. Germline-derived CDR1 and CDR2 are DFQATT and SNEGSKA (reference sequence). The DNA for the CDR3 is TGCAGTGCTAGAGACGTAATCAGGGGAGAGGGTTCACCCCTCCACTTT. The encoded protein is CSARDVIRGEGSPLHF.